This passage covers 8 T cell receptor beta chains from one sample sequenced in a study of a mutant IDH1 vaccine in newly diagnosed glioma. Sequencing used immunoSEQ multiplex PCR; TCRdb keeps in-frame clones, though not all of them. The sample has roughly 61,000 clones; about 80% are singletons. As for time point: week 11, during vaccination. Every single dose of the vaccine, 300 ug of mutant IDH1 20-mer peptide, came with topical imiquimod. These TCRs are of unknown antigen specificity. The material was PBMCs, obtained from a glioma patient whose treatment included an IDH1 peptide vaccine. Every receptor here comes from a man aged 45-60 years with glioma.

This chain connects TRBV5-1 to TRBJ1-1; D gene unclear. CDR1 SGHRS and CDR2 YFSETQ come from the germline V gene. V lost 2 bases and J lost 6, with 14 bases in between. The CDR3 covers 14 residues. The CDR3 reads CASSFTQQKAEAFF. The DNA of the CDR3 is TGCGCCAGCAGCTTTACACAGCAGAAGGCTGAAGCTTTCTTT.

V usage is TRBV14 and J usage is TRBJ1-1; unclear D gene. The germline V gene encodes CDR1 SGHDN and CDR2 FVKESK. Trimming took 4 bases from V and 2 from J, leaving 5 bases between them. This CDR3 has 12 amino acids. The CDR3 reads CASSLYNTEAFF. The CDR3, as DNA: TGTGCCAGCAGCCTATATAACACTGAAGCTTTCTTT.

The CDR3 loop is CASSRSLDGVDGYTF. In nucleotides, the CDR3 is TGTGCCAGCAGCCGAAGCTTAGATGGTGTCGATGGCTACACCTTC. The V call is TRBV7-9, the J call TRBJ1-2; D is ambiguous. Trimming took 5 bases from V and 6 from J, leaving 19 bases between them. The CDR3 contains 15 residues. Germline CDR1 and CDR2: SEHNR and FQNEAQ (reference sequence).

CDR3 protein: CASSTLGQGITEAFF. Written as DNA, the CDR3 is TGTGCCAGCAGTACCCTGGGACAGGGGATCACTGAAGCTTTCTTT. The chain joins TRBV28 to TRBJ1-1, with TRBD1 matching over 10 bases. Germline V gives CDR1 MDHEN, CDR2 SYDVKM. With 5 bases clipped from V and 4 bases from J, the junction kept 7 bases outside the gene matches. The CDR3 is 15 residues long.

This chain joins TRBV6-1 and TRBJ2-6; D is unresolved. CDR1 MNHNS and CDR2 SASEGT come from the germline V gene. V gave up 3 bases and J gave up 2 bases, with 8 bases separating them. The CDR3 spans 15 residues. The CDR3 spells CASSDGLAGANVLTF. Written as DNA, the CDR3 is TGTGCCAGCAGTGATGGGTTAGCTGGGGCCAACGTCCTGACTTTC.

V is TRBV28 and J is TRBJ2-7; no reliable D call. Deletions cut 8 bases from V and 7 bases from J, with 15 bases between. The V gene's germline CDR1 is MDHEN and CDR2 SYDVKM. The CDR3 consists of 12 residues. The CDR3 loop is CASVGPLREQYF. CDR3 bases: TGTGCCAGCGTTGGACCGCTGAGGGAGCAGTACTTC.

The chain's CDR3 is CASSLKGAVGYTF. CDR3 in DNA: TGCGCCAGCAGCTTGAAGGGGGCTGTTGGCTACACCTTC. This chain connects TRBV5-1 to TRBJ1-2; TRBD1 matches 7 bases. This CDR3 contains 13 residues. V was pared by 1 base and J by 7 bases, with 4 bases of the junction left unmatched. The germline V gene has CDR1 SGHRS and CDR2 YFSETQ.

The chain has TRBV5-1 and TRBJ1-1, with D possibly TRBD1 on 5 matching bases. The CDR3 runs to 15 residues. Germline CDR1 is SGHRS and CDR2 is YFSETQ. The V end lost 2 bases, the J end lost 0 bases, and 11 bases lay between the germline ends. Here the CDR3 DNA reads TGCGCCAGCAGCTTCGGGGCCCTCATGAACACTGAAGCTTTCTTT. Protein: CASSFGALMNTEAFF.